Sequencing of this T cell receptor (beta chain) was carried out in a study of blood T cells in healthy people across ages. Study overall: When template switching was applied, about one barcoded beta molecule was captured per two T cells.

Regarding this clonotype: Its antigen remains unknown. Relative to the germline gene, one junction end is altered; a read error may explain this.

Study-wide results and limits: Nothing was known about donor CMV status, and this possibly confounded expanded clonotype changes.

The CDR3 length is 16 residues. CDR1 LGHNA and CDR2 YSLEER come from the germline V gene. Then a second PCR, running about 6 to 12 cycles, was carried out with a sample-barcoded 5' primer and a J-beta primer mix. Per-sample output comprised a minimum of 2.5 million paired-end reads containing CDR3. TCRdb independently ran MiXCR on the 5' RACE reads; one entry per CDR3 protein. Seen here are hundreds of thousands of distinct CDR3 sequences, around 46% observed once, and the top ten hold around 15%. The TCR was taken from a young man in good health. J is TRBJ1-2 and V is TRBV4-3; D is undetermined. Sequencing used blood. The CDR3 here is CAGSQDAGIVVYGYTF. The DNA for the CDR3 is TGCGCCGGCAGCCAAGATGCGGGTATTGTCGTTTATGGCTACACCTTC.